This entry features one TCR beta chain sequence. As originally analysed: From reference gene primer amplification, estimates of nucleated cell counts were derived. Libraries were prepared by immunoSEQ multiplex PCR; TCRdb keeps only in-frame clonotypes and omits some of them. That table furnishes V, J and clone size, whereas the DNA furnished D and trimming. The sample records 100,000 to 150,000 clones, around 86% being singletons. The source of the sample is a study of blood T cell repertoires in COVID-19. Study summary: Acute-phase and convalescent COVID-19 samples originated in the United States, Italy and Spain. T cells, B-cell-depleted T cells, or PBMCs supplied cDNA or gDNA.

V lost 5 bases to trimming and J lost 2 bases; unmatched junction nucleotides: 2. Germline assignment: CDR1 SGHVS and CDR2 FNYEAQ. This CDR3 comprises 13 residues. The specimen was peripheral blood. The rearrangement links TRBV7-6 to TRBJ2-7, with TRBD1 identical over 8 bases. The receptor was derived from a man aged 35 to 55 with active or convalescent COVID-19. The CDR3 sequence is CASSLQGAYEQYF. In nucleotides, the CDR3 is TGTGCCAGCAGCCTACAGGGGGCCTACGAGCAGTACTTC.